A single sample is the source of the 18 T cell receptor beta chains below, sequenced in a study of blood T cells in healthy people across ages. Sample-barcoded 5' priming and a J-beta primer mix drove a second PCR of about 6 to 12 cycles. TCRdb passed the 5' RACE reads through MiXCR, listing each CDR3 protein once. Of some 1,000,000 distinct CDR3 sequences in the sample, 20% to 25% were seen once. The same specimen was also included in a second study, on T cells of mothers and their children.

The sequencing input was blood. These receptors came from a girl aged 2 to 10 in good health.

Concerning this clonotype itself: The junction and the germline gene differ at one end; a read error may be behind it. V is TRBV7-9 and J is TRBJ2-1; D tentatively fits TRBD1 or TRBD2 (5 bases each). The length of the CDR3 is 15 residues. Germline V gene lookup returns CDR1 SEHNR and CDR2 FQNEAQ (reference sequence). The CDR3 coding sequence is TGTGCCAGCAGTCCCAGGGAGATCTCCTACAATGAGCAGCTCTTC. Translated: CASSPREISYNEQLF.

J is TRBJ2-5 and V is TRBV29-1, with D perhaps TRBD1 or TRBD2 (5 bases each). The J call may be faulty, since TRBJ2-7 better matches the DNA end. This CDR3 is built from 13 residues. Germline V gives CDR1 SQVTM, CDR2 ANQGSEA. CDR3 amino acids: CSVVWQGAHEQYF. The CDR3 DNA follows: TGCAGCGTTGTTTGGCAGGGAGCCCACGAGCAGTACTTC.

DNA for the CDR3: TGTGCCAGCAGTTGGAGGGAGAATGAAAAACTGTTTTTT. Translation: CASSWRENEKLFF. The chain recombines TRBV27 with TRBJ1-4, with D hard to call. CDR3 length equals 13 residues. The ends were cut back, 4 bases at V and 5 bases at J, with 8 bases in the middle. Germline V gene sequence: CDR1 MNHEY, CDR2 SMNVEV (reference sequence).

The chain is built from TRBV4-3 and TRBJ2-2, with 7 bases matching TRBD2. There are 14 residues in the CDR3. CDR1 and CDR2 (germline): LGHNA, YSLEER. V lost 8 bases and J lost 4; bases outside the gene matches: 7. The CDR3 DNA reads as TGCGCCAGCCGGGAACTAGCGAGCACCGGGGAGCTGTTTTTT. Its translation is CASRELASTGELFF.

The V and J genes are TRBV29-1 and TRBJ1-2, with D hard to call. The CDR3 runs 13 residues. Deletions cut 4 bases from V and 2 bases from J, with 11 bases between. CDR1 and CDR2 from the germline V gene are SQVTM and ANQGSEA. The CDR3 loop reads CSVAAGFNYGYTF. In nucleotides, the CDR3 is TGCAGCGTTGCGGCGGGCTTCAACTATGGCTACACCTTC. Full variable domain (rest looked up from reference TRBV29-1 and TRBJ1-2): SAVISQKPSRDICQRGTSLTIQCQVDSQVTMMFWYRQQPGQSLTLIATANQGSEATYESGFVIDKFPISRPNLTFSTLTVSNMSPEDSSIYLCSVAAGFNYGYTFGSGTRLTVV.

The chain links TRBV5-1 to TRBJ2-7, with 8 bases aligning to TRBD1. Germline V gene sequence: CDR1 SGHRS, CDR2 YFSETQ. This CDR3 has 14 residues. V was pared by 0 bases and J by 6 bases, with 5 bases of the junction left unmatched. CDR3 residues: CASSLARTGGEQYF. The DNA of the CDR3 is TGCGCCAGCAGCTTGGCTCGAACAGGGGGCGAGCAGTACTTC.

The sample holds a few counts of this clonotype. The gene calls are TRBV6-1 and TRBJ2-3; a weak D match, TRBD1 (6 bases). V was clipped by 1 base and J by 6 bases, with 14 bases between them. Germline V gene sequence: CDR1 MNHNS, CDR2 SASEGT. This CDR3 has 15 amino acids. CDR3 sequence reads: CASSEVNRVVDTQYF. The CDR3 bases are TGTGCCAGCAGTGAAGTAAACAGGGTTGTTGATACGCAGTATTTT.

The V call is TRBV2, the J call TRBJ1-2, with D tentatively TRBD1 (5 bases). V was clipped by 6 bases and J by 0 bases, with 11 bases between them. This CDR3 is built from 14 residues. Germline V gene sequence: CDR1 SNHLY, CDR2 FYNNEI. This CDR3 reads CASRMGVANYGYTF. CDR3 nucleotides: TGTGCCAGCAGGATGGGGGTCGCTAACTATGGCTACACCTTC.

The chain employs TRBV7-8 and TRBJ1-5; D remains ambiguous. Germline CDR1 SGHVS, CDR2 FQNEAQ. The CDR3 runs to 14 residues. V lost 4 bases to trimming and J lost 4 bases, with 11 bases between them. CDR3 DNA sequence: TGTGCCAGCAGCTCAGTACTGGGAAATCAGCCCCAGCATTTT. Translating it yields CASSSVLGNQPQHF.

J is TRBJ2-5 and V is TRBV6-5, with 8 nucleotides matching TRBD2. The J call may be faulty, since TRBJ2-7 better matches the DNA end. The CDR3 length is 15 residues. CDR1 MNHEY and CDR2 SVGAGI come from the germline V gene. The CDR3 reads CASRKSGGSSYEQYF. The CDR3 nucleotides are TGTGCCAGCAGGAAAAGCGGGGGAAGCTCCTACGAGCAGTACTTC.

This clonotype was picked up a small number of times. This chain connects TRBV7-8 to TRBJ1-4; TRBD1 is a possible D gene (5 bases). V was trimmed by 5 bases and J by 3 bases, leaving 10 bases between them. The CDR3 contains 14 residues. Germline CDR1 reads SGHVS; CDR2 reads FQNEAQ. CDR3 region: CASSEGTANEKLFF. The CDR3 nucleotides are TGTGCCAGCAGCGAAGGGACTGCTAATGAAAAACTGTTTTTT.

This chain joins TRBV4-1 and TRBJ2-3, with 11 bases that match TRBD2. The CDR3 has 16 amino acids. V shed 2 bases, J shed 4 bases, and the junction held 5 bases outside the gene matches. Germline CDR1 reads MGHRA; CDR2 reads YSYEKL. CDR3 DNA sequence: TGCGCCAGCAGCCAACCGACTAGCGGGAACTCAGATACGCAGTATTTT. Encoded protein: CASSQPTSGNSDTQYF.

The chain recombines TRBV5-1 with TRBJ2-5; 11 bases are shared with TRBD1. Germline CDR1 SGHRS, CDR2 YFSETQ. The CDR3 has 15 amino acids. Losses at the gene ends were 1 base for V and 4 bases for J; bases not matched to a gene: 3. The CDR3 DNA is TGCGCCAGCAGCTTGTCGGGACAGGGGGGAGAGACCCAGTACTTC. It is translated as CASSLSGQGGETQYF.

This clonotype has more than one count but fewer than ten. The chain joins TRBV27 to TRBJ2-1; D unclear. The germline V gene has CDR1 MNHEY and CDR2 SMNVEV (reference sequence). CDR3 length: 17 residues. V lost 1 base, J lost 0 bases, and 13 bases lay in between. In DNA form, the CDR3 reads TGTGCCAGCAGTTTATTATCACCGGGCAGCTCCTACAATGAGCAGTTCTTC. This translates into CASSLLSPGSSYNEQFF.

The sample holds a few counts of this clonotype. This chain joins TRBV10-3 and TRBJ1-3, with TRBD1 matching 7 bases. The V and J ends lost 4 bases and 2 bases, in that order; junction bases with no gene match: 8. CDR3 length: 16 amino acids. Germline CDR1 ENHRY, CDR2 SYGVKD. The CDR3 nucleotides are TGTGCCATCAGTGTGGGGCCAACAGGGGCTGGAAACACCATATATTTT. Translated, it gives CAISVGPTGAGNTIYF.

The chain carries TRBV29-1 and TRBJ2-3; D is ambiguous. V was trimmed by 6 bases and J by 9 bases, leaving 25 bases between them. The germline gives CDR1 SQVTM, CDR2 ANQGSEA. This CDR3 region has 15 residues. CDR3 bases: TGCAGCGTCGGGTCGTCCAGTCCATTTCACGAAACGCAGTATTTT. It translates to CSVGSSSPFHETQYF.

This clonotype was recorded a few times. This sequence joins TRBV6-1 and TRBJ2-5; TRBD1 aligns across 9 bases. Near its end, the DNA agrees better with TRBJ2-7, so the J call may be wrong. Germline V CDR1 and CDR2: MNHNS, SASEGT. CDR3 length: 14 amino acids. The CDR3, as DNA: TGTGCCAGCCCGAGGGACAGGGCCCTCTACGAGCAGTACTTC. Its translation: CASPRDRALYEQYF.

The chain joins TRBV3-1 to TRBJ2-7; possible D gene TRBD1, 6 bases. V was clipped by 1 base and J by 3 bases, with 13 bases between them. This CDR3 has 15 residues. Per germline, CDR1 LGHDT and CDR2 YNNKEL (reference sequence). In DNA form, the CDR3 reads TGTGCCAGCAGCCAAGGTAATGGGGGCAGCTACGAGCAGTACTTC. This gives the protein CASSQGNGGSYEQYF.